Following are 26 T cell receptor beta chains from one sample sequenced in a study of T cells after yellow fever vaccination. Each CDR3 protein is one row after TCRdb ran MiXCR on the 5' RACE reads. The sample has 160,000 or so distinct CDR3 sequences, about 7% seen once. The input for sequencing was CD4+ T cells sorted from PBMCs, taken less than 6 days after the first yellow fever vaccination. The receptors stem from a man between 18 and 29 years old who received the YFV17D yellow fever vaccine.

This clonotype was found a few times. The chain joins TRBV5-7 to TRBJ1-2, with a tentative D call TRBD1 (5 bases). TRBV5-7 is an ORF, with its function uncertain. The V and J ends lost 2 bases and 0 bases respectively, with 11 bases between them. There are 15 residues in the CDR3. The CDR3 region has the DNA TGTGCCAGCAGCTTCGGACATCCCGCTAACTATGGCTACACCTTC. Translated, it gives CASSFGHPANYGYTF.

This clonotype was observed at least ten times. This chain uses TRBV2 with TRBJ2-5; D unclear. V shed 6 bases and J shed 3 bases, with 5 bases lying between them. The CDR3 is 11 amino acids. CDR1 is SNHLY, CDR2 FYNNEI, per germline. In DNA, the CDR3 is TGTGCCAGCAGCGTAAAAGAGACCCAGTACTTC. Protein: CASSVKETQYF.

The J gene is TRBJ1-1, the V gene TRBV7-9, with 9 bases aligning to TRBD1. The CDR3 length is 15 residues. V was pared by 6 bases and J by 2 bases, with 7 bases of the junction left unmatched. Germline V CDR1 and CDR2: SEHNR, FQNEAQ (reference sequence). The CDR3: CASRDPGQGNTEAFF. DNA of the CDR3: TGTGCCAGCAGGGATCCGGGACAGGGAAACACTGAAGCTTTCTTT.

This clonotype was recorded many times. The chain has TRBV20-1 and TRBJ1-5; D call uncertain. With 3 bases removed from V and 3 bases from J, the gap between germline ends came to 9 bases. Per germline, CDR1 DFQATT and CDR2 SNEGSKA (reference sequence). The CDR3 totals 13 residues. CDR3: CSARRVANQPQHF. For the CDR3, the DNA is TGCAGTGCTAGGAGGGTCGCCAATCAGCCCCAGCATTTT.

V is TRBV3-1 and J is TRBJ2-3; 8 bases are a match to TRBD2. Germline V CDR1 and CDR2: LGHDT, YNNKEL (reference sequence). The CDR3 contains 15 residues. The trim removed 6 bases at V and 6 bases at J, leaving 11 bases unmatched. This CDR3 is CASRPSGGRRDTQYF. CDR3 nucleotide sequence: TGTGCCAGCAGACCCAGCGGGGGCCGAAGGGATACGCAGTATTTT.

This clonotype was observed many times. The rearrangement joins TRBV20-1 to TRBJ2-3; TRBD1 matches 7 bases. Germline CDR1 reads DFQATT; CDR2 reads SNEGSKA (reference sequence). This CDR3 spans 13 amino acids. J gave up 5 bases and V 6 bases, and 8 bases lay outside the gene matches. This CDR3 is CSALGQAGDTQYF. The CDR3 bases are TGCAGTGCCCTCGGACAGGCAGGAGATACGCAGTATTTT.

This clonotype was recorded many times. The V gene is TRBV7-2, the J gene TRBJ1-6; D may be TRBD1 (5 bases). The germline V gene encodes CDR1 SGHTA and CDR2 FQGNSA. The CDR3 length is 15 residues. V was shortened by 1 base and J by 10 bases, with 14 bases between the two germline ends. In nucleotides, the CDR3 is TGTGCCAGCAGCTTAGGGGGGGGGTCGGACTCACCCCTCCACTTT. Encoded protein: CASSLGGGSDSPLHF.

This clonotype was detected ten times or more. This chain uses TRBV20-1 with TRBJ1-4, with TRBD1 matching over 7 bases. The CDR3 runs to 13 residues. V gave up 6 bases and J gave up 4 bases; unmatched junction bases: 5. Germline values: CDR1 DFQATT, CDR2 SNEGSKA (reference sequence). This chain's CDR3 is CSAEGQNNEKLFF. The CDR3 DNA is TGCAGTGCAGAGGGACAGAATAATGAAAAACTGTTTTTT.

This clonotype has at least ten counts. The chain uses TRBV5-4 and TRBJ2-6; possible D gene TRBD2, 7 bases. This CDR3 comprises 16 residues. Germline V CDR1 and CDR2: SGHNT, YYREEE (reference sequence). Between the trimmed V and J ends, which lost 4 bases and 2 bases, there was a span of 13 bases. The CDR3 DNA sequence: TGTGCCAGCAGCCTGGGGGGGGGCGCTGGGGCCAACGTCCTGACTTTC. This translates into CASSLGGGAGANVLTF.

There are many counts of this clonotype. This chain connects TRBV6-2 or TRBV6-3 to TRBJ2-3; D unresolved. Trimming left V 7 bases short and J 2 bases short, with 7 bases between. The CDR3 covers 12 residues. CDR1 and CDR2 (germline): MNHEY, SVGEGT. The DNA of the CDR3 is TGTGCCAGCAAGGGATCCACAGATACGCAGTATTTT. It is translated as CASKGSTDTQYF.

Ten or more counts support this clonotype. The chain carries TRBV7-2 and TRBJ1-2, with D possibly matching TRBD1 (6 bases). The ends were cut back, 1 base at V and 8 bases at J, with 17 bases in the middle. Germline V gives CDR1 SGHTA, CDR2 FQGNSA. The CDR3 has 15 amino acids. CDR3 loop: CASSLEPGAGTGYTF. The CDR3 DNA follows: TGTGCCAGCAGCTTAGAACCGGGGGCCGGGACGGGCTACACCTTC.

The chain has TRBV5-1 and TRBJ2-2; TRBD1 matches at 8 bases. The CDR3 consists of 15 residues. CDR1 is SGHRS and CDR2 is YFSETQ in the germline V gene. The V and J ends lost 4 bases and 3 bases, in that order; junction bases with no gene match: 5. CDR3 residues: CASSMRQGYTGELFF. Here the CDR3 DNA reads TGCGCCAGCAGCATGCGACAGGGGTACACCGGGGAGCTGTTTTTT.

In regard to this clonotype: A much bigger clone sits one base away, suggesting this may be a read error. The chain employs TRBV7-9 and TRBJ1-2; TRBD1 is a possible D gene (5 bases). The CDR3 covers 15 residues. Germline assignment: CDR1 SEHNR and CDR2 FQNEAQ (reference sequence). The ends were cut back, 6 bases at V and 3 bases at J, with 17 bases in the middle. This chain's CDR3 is CASRKTIWGDYGYTF. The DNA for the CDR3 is TGTGCCAGCAGAAAAACAATTTGGGGGGACTATGGCTACACCTTC.

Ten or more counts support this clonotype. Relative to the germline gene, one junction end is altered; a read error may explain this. The CDR3 is CAARRREQFF. CDR3 DNA: TGTGCCGCCAGAAGGCGGGAGCAGTTCTTC. V is TRBV24-1 and J is TRBJ2-1; no definite D call. In germline, CDR1 is KGHDR, CDR2 SFDVKD. The CDR3 totals 10 residues.

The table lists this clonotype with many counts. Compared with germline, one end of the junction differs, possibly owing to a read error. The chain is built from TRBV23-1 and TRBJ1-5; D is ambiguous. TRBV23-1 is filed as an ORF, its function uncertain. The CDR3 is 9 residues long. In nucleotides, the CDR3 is TGCGCCAGCATTCAGCCCCAGCATTTT. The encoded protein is CASIQPQHF.

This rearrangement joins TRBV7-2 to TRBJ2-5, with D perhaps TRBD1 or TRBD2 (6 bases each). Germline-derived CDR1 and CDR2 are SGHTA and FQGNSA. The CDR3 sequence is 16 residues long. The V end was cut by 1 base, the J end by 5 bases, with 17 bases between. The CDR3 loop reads CASSLVGQGGRETQYF. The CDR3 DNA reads TGTGCCAGCAGCTTAGTAGGACAAGGGGGGCGGGAGACCCAGTACTTC.

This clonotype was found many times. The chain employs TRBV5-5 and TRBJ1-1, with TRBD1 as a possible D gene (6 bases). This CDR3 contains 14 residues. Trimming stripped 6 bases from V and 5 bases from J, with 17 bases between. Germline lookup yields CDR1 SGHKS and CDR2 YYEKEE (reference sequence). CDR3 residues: CASTLDRYKTEAFF. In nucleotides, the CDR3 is TGTGCCAGCACCCTCGACAGGTATAAGACTGAAGCTTTCTTT.

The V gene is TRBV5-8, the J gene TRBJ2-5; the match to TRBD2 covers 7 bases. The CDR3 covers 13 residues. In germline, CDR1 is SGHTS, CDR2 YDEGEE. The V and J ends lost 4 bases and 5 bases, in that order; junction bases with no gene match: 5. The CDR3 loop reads CASSPGGRETQYF. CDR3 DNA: TGTGCCAGCAGCCCGGGGGGAAGGGAGACCCAGTACTTC. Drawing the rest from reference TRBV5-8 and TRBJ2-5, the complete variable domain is EAGVTQSPTHLIKTRGQQATLRCSPISGHTSVYWYQQALGLGLQFLLWYDEGEERNRGNFPPRFSGRQFPNYSSELNVNALELEDSALYLCASSPGGRETQYFGPGTRLLVL.

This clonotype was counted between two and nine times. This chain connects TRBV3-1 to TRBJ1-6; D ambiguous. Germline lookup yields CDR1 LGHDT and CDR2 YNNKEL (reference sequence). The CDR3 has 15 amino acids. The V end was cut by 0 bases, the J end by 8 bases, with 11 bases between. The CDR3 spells CASSQEPTRDSPLHF. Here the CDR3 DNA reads TGTGCCAGCAGCCAAGAACCCACAAGGGATTCACCCCTCCACTTT.

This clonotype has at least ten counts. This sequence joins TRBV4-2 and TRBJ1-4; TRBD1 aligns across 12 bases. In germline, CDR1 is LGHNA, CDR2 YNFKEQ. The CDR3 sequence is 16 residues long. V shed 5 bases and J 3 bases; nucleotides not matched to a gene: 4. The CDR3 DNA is TGTGCCAGCAGCGGGGGACAGGGGGCGGCTAATGAAAAACTGTTTTTT. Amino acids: CASSGGQGAANEKLFF.

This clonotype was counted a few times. The CDR3 here is CATTSGRGDNQPQHF. The CDR3 nucleotides read TGTGCCACTACGTCCGGGAGAGGTGACAATCAGCCCCAGCATTTT. The J gene is TRBJ1-5, the V gene TRBV6-5; D unresolved. This CDR3 is 15 amino acids long. V was trimmed by 10 bases and J by 3 bases, leaving 19 bases between them. Germline V gene data show CDR1 as MNHEY and CDR2 as SVGAGI.

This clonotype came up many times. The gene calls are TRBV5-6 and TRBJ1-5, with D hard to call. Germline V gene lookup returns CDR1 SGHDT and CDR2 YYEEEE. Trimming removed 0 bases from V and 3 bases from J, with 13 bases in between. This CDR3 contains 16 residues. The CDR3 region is CASSLAAGTPNQPQHF. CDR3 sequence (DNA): TGTGCCAGCAGCTTGGCCGCGGGAACACCCAATCAGCCCCAGCATTTT.

In nucleotides, the CDR3 is TGTGCCAGCAGTCCAAACAGGGAAATTCCCTACGAGCAGTACTTC. Translation: CASSPNREIPYEQYF. The chain couples TRBV27 to TRBJ2-7, with D possibly matching TRBD1 (6 bases). The CDR3 runs 15 residues. The germline gives CDR1 MNHEY, CDR2 SMNVEV (reference sequence). The germline V and J ends were trimmed by 5 bases and 2 bases, with 16 bases remaining between them.

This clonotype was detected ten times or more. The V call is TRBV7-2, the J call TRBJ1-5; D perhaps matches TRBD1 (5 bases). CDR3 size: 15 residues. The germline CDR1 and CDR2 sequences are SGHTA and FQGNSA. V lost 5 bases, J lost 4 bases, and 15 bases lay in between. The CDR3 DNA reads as TGTGCCAGCAGCGTCGGGACCCTTGAGAATCAGCCCCAGCATTTT. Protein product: CASSVGTLENQPQHF.

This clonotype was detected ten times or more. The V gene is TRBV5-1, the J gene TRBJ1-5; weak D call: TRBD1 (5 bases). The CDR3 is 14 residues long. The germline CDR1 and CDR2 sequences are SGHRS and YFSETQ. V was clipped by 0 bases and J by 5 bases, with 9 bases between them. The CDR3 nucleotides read TGCGCCAGCAGCTTGGGGGGAGGGGATCAGCCCCAGCATTTT. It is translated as CASSLGGGDQPQHF.

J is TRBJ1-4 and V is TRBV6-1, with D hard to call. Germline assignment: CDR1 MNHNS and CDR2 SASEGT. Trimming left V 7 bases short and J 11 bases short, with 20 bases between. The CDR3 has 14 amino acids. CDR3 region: CASKPLLGPGKLFF. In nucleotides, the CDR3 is TGTGCCAGCAAGCCTTTGTTAGGGCCTGGGAAACTGTTTTTT.